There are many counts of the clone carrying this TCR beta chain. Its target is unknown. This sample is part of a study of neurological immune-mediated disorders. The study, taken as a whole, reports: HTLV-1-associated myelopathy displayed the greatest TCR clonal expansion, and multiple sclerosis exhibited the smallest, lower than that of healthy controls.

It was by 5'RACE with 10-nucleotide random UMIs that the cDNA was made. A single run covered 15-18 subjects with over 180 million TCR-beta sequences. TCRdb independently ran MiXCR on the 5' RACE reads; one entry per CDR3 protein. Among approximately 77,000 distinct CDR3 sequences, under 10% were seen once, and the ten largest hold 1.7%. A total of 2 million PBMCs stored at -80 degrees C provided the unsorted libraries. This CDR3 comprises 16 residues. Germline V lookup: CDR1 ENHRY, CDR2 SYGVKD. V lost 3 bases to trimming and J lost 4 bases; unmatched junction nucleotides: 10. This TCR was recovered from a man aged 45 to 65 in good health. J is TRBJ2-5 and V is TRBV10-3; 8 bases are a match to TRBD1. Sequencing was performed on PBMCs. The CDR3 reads CAISDRGTGGGETQYF. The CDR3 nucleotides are TGTGCCATCAGTGACCGCGGGACAGGTGGAGGAGAGACCCAGTACTTC.